Shown below are 15 T cell receptor beta chains from a single sample sequenced in a study of cytomegalovirus exposure and HLA in healthy donors. Primers included in the PCR were 60 Vbeta and 13 Jbeta primers. Here immunoSEQ multiplex PCR was the method, and the copy in TCRdb shows in-frame clones only, minus some. The sample lists about 180,000 clones, more than 60% seen once, with more than 3% in the top ten. Material: PBMCs. The source of these receptors is a woman aged 55-69 years in good health and CMV-seropositive.

The gene calls are TRBV29-1 and TRBJ1-4, with a possible D match to TRBD1 (6 bases). V lost 7 bases, J lost 7 bases, and 19 bases lay in between. The CDR3 has 14 amino acids. CDR1 SQVTM and CDR2 ANQGSEA come from the germline V gene. The CDR3 region is CSAEQQGRGEKLFF. In DNA, the CDR3 is TGCAGCGCGGAACAACAGGGCCGGGGTGAAAAACTGTTTTTT.

The chain combines TRBV27 with TRBJ1-6, with D unresolved. The CDR3 is made up of 17 amino acids. Germline V gene data show CDR1 as MNHEY and CDR2 as SMNVEV (reference sequence). The ends were cut back, 5 bases at V and 0 bases at J, with 14 bases in the middle. CDR3 sequence: CASSRYSAGSYNSPLHF. The CDR3 DNA is TGTGCCAGCAGTCGGTACTCCGCCGGCTCCTATAATTCACCCCTCCACTTT.

The sample holds a few counts of this clone. The rearrangement joins TRBV28 to TRBJ2-7; TRBD1 might be the D (6 bases). The CDR3 runs to 17 residues. Germline-derived CDR1 and CDR2 are MDHEN and SYDVKM. Trimming cost V 2 bases and J 7 bases, with 24 bases left between them. The CDR3 DNA is TGTGCCAGCAGTTTACTCAGTGGGTATATCAGGGGTAGGGAGCAGTACTTC. Translated, it gives CASSLLSGYIRGREQYF.

CDR3 residues: CASSLKPLAGPTDTQYF. CDR3 DNA: TGTGCCAGCAGCCTTAAACCCCTAGCGGGACCCACAGATACGCAGTATTTT. The chain uses TRBV14 and TRBJ2-3; 9 bases are shared with TRBD2. V lost 4 bases to trimming and J lost 2 bases; unmatched junction nucleotides: 10. This CDR3 spans 17 amino acids. The germline V gene has CDR1 SGHDN and CDR2 FVKESK.

Only one count was recorded for this clone. The J gene is TRBJ1-5, the V gene TRBV10-3; D is unclear. V shed 2 bases and J shed 2 bases, with 10 bases lying between them. This CDR3 has 15 residues. The germline V gene encodes CDR1 ENHRY and CDR2 SYGVKD. In DNA form, the CDR3 reads TGTGCCATCAGTGAGAGGGAGGTAGGCAATCAGCCCCAGCATTTT. Protein product: CAISEREVGNQPQHF.

The chain employs TRBV9 and TRBJ1-5; D gene uncertain. Between the trimmed V and J ends, which lost 7 bases and 0 bases, there was a span of 11 bases. The CDR3 consists of 14 residues. Germline V gene lookup returns CDR1 SGDLS and CDR2 YYNGEE. The chain's CDR3 is CASARLDSNQPQHF. The CDR3, as DNA: TGTGCCAGCGCCAGGTTAGATAGCAATCAGCCCCAGCATTTT.

This clone has only a few counts. The chain recombines TRBV5-1 with TRBJ1-1; 7 bases are a match to TRBD1. Germline CDR1 and CDR2: SGHRS and YFSETQ. V shed 0 bases, J shed 2 bases, and the junction held 4 bases outside the gene matches. This CDR3 spans 15 amino acids. The CDR3 protein is CASSLDTGANTEAFF. CDR3 DNA sequence: TGCGCCAGCAGCTTGGACACAGGGGCCAACACTGAAGCTTTCTTT.

A note on this clone: At one end the junction does not follow the germline gene, possibly because of a read error. The chain employs TRBV11-3 and TRBJ2-7; 8 bases agree with TRBD2. Per germline, CDR1 SGHNT and CDR2 YENEEA. The length of the CDR3 is 12 residues. CDR3 DNA sequence: TGTGCCAGCAGCTTGTACAGCGGGGGTCCGGGCTTC. Its translation: CASSLYSGGPGF.

This chain links TRBV28 with TRBJ2-7; TRBD2 is a possible D gene (7 bases). The CDR3 totals 13 residues. Per germline, CDR1 MDHEN and CDR2 SYDVKM. The CDR3: CGARGGQLGEQYF. The CDR3, as DNA: TGTGGGGCTAGGGGGGGGCAGCTGGGTGAGCAGTACTTC.

Comment on this clone: The junction differs from germline at one of its ends, possibly a read error. This chain links TRBV2 with TRBJ2-4, with TRBD2 matching 14 bases. Germline V gives CDR1 SNHLY, CDR2 FYNNEI. This CDR3 is built from 16 residues. The DNA of the CDR3 is TGTGCCAGCAGATGGGGGACTAGCGGGGGCCAAAACAGTCAGTACTTC. Protein: CASRWGTSGGQNSQYF.

The chain couples TRBV9 to TRBJ2-5; TRBD2 aligns across 8 bases. The J call may be in error: the DNA end matches TRBJ2-7 better. Per the germline V gene, CDR1 is SGDLS and CDR2 is YYNGEE. The CDR3 contains 16 residues. This CDR3 is CASSPGGPPDLYEQYF. The DNA for the CDR3 is TGTGCCAGCAGCCCGGGGGGGCCCCCCGATTTGTACGAGCAGTACTTC.

The chain uses TRBV27 and TRBJ1-2; weak D call: TRBD1 (5 bases). The CDR3 is 13 residues long. V lost 2 bases and J lost 5, with 9 bases in between. CDR1 and CDR2 (germline): MNHEY, SMNVEV (reference sequence). CDR3 DNA sequence: TGTGCCAGCAGTTTAAGGCAGGGTTATGGCTACACCTTC. It is translated as CASSLRQGYGYTF.

Of note for this clone: Other DNA sequences within the sample encode an identical CDR3. This chain uses TRBV9 with TRBJ2-7; D possibly corresponds to TRBD1 (5 bases). Germline V gene sequence: CDR1 SGDLS, CDR2 YYNGEE. V lost 0 bases and J lost 4, with 11 bases in between. The CDR3 runs 14 residues. Written as DNA, the CDR3 is TGTGCCAGCAGCGTAGGGCAGGGCCAATACGAGCAGTACTTC. It is translated as CASSVGQGQYEQYF.

This clone was detected only once. The rearrangement links TRBV5-1 to TRBJ2-7, with 10 bases lining up with TRBD2. This CDR3 contains 15 residues. The germline V gene has CDR1 SGHRS and CDR2 YFSETQ. V was pared by 2 bases and J by 4 bases, with 6 bases of the junction left unmatched. CDR3 sequence reads: CASSFSGGTDYEQYF. DNA of the CDR3: TGCGCCAGCAGCTTTAGCGGGGGGACTGATTACGAGCAGTACTTC. Full variable domain (rest looked up from reference TRBV5-1 and TRBJ2-7): KAGVTQTPRYLIKTRGQQVTLSCSPISGHRSVSWYQQTPGQGLQFLFEYFSETQRNKGNFPGRFSGRQFSNSRSEMNVSTLELGDSALYLCASSFSGGTDYEQYFGPGTRLTVT.

This clone was found once. At one end, the junction sequence differs from germline, possibly due to a read error. The chain is built from TRBV18 and TRBJ2-6; TRBD2 might be the D (6 bases). CDR3 length: 14 amino acids. Per germline, CDR1 KGHSH and CDR2 LQKENI. In DNA form, the CDR3 reads TGTGCCAGCTCAGGGGCTCGCGGGGCCAACGGCCTGACTTTC. Protein product: CASSGARGANGLTF.